The sequence of this TCR beta chain was determined in a study of cytomegalovirus exposure and HLA in healthy donors (dated by TCRdb to the late 2010s). For the wider study: According to an earlier analysis of around 600 of the donors, about 180 million T cells yielded 95 million to 140 million unique TCR beta sequences and about 300 Gb of sequence data. Four or five DR-DQ haplotypes were handled as single units for association and clustering because linkage in the cohort was strong. Donor age, sex, ethnicity and CMV serostatus were compiled alongside the repertoire data. The study profiled the T cell repertoires of some 610 subjects by immunosequencing and related them to cytomegalovirus serostatus. High-throughput TCR immunosequencing, statistical association of individual TCRs with disease status, and machine learning were combined to predict cytomegalovirus infection status. Among about 360 genotyped donors of the cohort, an average of roughly 240,000 unique TCR beta nucleotide sequences were sequenced per donor, about a sixth of them non-productive. A later analysis re-analyzed previously published TCR beta repertoires from about 730 donors and added high-resolution HLA genotyping to study TCR occurrence patterns. All discovery cohort repertoires had been generated using a single sequencing platform. A later genetic analysis used genome-wide SNP genotypes for about 60% of the roughly 700 donors, treating that subset as a discovery cohort. Both class I and class II loci were covered by HLA typing, at four-digit resolution. A separate validation cohort of approximately 130 different subjects was used in addition to the roughly 640-subject first cohort. The study was designed to test whether signatures of past pathogen exposure could be identified by cataloging public T cell receptors. An earlier analysis of several hundred of the donors applied high-throughput TCR beta sequencing to assess whether each TCR beta V gene segment acted as functional or pseudogenic. The genetic ancestry cluster associated with self-reported Caucasian donors included around four fifths of the approximately 400 genotyped donors. The number of donors typed differed by locus, with roughly 629-640 for A, B, C, DRB1 and DQB1, roughly 520 for DQA1, approximately 580 for DPA1, and approximately 470 for DPB1. Rather than drawing on any new phenotypic data, the later analysis identified candidate immune exposures from TCR beta sequences and the way those sequences occurred across donors. An early release covering just under 650 HLA-typed donors comprised about 300 gigabases of sequencing data and tens of millions of unique TCR sequences.

Via the germline V gene, CDR1 is MGHRA and CDR2 YSYEKL. The CDR3 starts with the cysteine, ends with the phenylalanine, and has 13 residues. Only the CDR3 part of the read is kept: 39 bases, read in frame from the first base. At the junction V is shortened by 2 bases and J by 7 bases, with 9 bases in between. The cohort was made up of 666 healthy bone marrow donors. At the time of sampling, every cohort member was nominally healthy, though immune exposures that went unrecorded were likely present. The donor was CMV seronegative and belonged to the group of 350 or so seronegative cohort members. Each donor provided a peripheral blood sample, and peripheral blood mononuclear cells were used for TCR beta sequencing. Genomic DNA was extracted from the blood cell samples with the Qiagen DNeasy Blood Extraction Kit. On the study overall, not on this receptor specifically: A cluster of highly shared sequence variants was judged likely to represent a technical artifact of the sequencing pipeline. A further reported finding was that TCR beta sequences accurately predicted the HLA-A and HLA-B alleles for most subjects in the first cohort. HLA typing was unavailable for some donors at each locus, so association tests used only the typed subset. Strong co-occurrence of HLA alleles, especially DR and DQ, made assigning TCR associations to individual alleles difficult. In a later analysis, most CMV-associated TCR beta chains were found to appear HLA-restricted, with HLA associations seemingly driven largely by CMV exposure. In a later genetic analysis, a missense DCLRE1C variant was associated with V-gene and J-gene trimming of TCR beta chains, and the association was replicated in an independent cohort. In a later analysis, the rate of TCR association differed among HLA loci, with DRB1 alleles having the most associated TCRs and HLA-C alleles having the fewest. According to the authors, the approach could potentially be generalized to other disease states and immunological phenotypes. According to a later genetic analysis, donors in an Asian-associated ancestry cluster had fewer N-insertions in productive TCRs than the roughly 660-donor mean. In the study, 164 TCR beta chains were listed as associated with cytomegalovirus. According to a later analysis, parvovirus B19, influenza, CMV and Epstein-Barr virus appeared linked to several top co-occurrence clusters. Because the 87-base-pair reads could not distinguish some IMGT-functional V segments, including TRBV6-2 and TRBV6-3, those segments were excluded. Because counts were too low, seventeen rarely observed V segments, including chromosome 9 orphons, were excluded from the earlier analysis of around 640 of the donors. Most TCR sequences were seen in very few donors, while some public TCRs were found in many individuals. In this cohort, only TCR beta chains were sequenced, and detectable features were limited by the absence of alpha or paired-chain data. The presence/absence analyses assumed that sequencing depth was roughly uniform across donors, and that assumption may not be true. A later analysis associated 16,951 TCR beta sequences with specific HLA alleles at a false discovery rate of 0.05. Correlated functional status among segregating V segments might reflect linkage disequilibrium, but an unknown experimental factor could not be ruled out. Cytomegalovirus status was reported to be diagnosed by the classifier with high specificity and sensitivity in both the original and validation cohorts. Three of the identified cytomegalovirus-associated TCR beta chains were confirmed in vitro to be specific for cytomegalovirus antigens. The only immune exposure information available for the cohort was CMV serostatus. In a later analysis, HLA-associated TCR beta chains showed more clonal expansion and lower generation probabilities than non-associated chains that were equally common. In an earlier analysis of more than 450 of the donors, most TCR beta V segments were observed in productive rearrangements about 90% or about 30% of the time, broadly matching IMGT annotations.

Concerning this clone itself: Its antigen is unknown. No base qualities exist here, and no much larger clone lies one base off it.

Libraries were constructed by the immunoSEQ multiplex PCR assay. For the multiplex PCR, a mixture combining 60 forward primers for TCR Vbeta segments and 13 reverse primers for TCR Jbeta segments was used. Amplification of the CDR3 region of rearranged TCR beta genes was performed with a multiplex PCR assay on genomic DNA. The amplified TCR beta libraries were sequenced on the Illumina HiSeq System as 87-base-pair reads. Under the source paper's analysis protocol: A later analysis tallied 80 million to 95 million unique TCR beta chains across the 666 repertoires, and roughly 11 million of those chains were shared by two or more donors. A nearest-neighbor algorithm error-corrected the raw reads and collapsed the reads into unique sequences, merging closely related sequences to remove PCR and sequencing errors. Alignment of CDR3 sequences to IMGT reference sequences was used to assign V, D and J gene segments. For a sequence to be retained, a match of at least six nucleotides was required to both a V gene segment and a J gene segment. Rearrangements were called productive when the CDR3 lacked stop codons and stayed in frame with V and J; all others were non-productive. CDR3 was defined by IMGT convention, running from the second conserved V-encoded cysteine to the conserved J-encoded phenylalanine. The earlier analysis of a few hundred of the donors excluded sequences that lacked an unambiguous match to a single V gene segment. An earlier analysis of fewer than 750 of the donors called V segments functional above 56.7% productive rearrangements and segregating when the between-donor standard deviation exceeded 5%. To diagnose cytomegalovirus status from the catalog of TCR beta chain sequences, a statistical classification framework was built. In a later analysis, V and J genes were assigned by comparing TCR nucleotide sequences against IMGT/GENE-DB human TR gene sequences. In a later analysis, CDR3 sequences and most-parsimonious VDJ recombination scenarios were assigned using the TCRdist pipeline. In a later analysis, each TCR beta chain was defined by its CDR3 amino acid sequence together with its V-gene family, and reads lacking a unique V-gene family were excluded. As a way to deal with suspected cross-contamination and a sequencing artifact, a later analysis dropped 450 to 700 nucleotide sequences that were highly shared and had low generation probability. A later analysis calculated a clonal expansion index for each public chain from normalized within-repertoire ranks of inferred template counts. In a later analysis, generation probabilities were computed with a VDJ recombination model fitted to out-of-frame rearrangements, and the resulting probabilities were checked against IGoR. Hypergeometric tests were used in a later analysis to score TCR-TCR, TCR-HLA and TCR-CMV co-occurrence, with a repertoire-size bias correction applied to the TCR pairs. To estimate false discovery rates, a later analysis permuted the HLA or CMV assignments 20 times. In a later analysis, co-occurring TCRs were grouped using DBSCAN, with TCRdist sequence similarity added in when clustering inside HLA-allele-positive subsets. Repertoires with fewer than 30,000 or more than 120,000 public chains, plus five repertoires with anomalous nucleotide sharing, were excluded from co-occurrence clustering. Held by TCRdb, this immuneACCESS table contains in-frame sequences only and omits some clones. Under half of the omission traces to an unresolved V gene where checked; the cause of the rest is unknown. V, J and clone size are those of that table, while D and trimming were read from the DNA. The sample table shows about 140,000 clones, and around 79% are seen once. The leading ten clones occupy 2.8% of the sample.

The V gene is TRBV4-1 and the J gene is TRBJ1-5, with the D gene too uncertain to name. This receptor was obtained from a male donor in good health and CMV-seronegative. The material sequenced was PBMCs. The nucleotide sequence reads TGCGCCAGCAGCCAAACGGGCGGGCAGCCCCAGCATTTT. It codes for CASSQTGGQPQHF.